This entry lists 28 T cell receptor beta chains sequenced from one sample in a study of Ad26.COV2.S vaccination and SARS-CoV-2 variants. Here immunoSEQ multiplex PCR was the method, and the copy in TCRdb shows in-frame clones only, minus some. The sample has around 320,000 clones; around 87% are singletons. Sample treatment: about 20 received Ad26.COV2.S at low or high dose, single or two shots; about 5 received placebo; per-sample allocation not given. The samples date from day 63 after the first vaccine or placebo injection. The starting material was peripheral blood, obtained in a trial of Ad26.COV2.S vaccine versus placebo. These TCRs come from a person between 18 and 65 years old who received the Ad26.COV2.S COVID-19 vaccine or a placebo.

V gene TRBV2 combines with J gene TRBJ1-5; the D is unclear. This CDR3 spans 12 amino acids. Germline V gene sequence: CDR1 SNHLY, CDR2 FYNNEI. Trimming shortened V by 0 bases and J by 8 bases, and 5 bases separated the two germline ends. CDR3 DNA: TGTGCCAGCAGTGAAGCGCTAGAGCCCCAGCATTTT. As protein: CASSEALEPQHF.

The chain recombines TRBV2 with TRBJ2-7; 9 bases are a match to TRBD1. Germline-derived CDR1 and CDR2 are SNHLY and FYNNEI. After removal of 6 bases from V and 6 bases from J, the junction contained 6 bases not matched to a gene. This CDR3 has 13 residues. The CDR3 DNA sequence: TGTGCCAGCAGCCGGGACAGGGTAGTCGAGCAGTACTTC. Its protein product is CASSRDRVVEQYF.

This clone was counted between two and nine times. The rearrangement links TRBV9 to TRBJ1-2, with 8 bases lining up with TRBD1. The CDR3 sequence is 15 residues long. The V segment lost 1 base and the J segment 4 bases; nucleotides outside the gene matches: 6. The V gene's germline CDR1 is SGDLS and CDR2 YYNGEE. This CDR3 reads CASSVRPGTGYGYTF. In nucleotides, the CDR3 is TGTGCCAGCAGCGTACGACCCGGGACAGGCTATGGCTACACCTTC.

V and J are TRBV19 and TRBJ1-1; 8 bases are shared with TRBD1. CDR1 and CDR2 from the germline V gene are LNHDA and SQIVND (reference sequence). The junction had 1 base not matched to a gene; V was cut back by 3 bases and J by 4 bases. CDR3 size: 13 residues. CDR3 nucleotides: TGTGCCAGTAGTATCAGGGGGCCCACTGAAGCTTTCTTT. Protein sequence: CASSIRGPTEAFF.

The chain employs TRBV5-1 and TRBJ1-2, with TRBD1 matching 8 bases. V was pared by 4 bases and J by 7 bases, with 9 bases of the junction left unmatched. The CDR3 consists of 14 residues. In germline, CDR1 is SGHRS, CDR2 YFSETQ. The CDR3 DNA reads TGCGCCAGCAGCCCAGGGACAGGTCTGGGTGGCTACACCTTC. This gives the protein CASSPGTGLGGYTF.

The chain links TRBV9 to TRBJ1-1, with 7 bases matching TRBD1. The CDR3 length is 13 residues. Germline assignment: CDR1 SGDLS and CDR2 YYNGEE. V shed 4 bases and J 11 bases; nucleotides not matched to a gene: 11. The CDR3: CASSPTGSRGAFF. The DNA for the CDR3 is TGTGCCAGCAGCCCGACAGGGAGCCGCGGGGCTTTCTTT.

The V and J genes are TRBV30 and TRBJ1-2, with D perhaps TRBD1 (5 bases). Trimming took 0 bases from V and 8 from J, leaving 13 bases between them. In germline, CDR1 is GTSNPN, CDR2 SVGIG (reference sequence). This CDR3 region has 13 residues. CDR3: CAWSVKGPGGYTF. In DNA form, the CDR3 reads TGTGCCTGGAGTGTAAAGGGGCCCGGGGGCTACACCTTC.

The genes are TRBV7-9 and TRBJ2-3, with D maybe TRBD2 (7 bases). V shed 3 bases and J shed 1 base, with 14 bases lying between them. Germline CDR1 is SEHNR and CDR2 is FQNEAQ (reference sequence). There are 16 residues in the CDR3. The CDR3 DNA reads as TGTGCCAGCAGCTTGGGGGCGGGGGAACGCACAGATACGCAGTATTTT. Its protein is CASSLGAGERTDTQYF.

The CDR3 loop is CASSHAPGLEANTGELFF. CDR3 in DNA: TGTGCCAGCAGCCATGCTCCGGGACTAGAGGCGAACACCGGGGAGCTGTTTTTT. The J gene is TRBJ2-2, the V gene TRBV4-2; 8 bases are shared with TRBD2. This CDR3 is 18 amino acids long. The germline CDR1 and CDR2 sequences are LGHNA and YNFKEQ. The V segment lost 3 bases and the J segment 0 bases; nucleotides outside the gene matches: 9.

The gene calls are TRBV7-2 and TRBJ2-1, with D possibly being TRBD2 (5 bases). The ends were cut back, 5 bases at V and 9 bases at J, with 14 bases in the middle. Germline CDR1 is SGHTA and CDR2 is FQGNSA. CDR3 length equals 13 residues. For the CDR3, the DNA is TGTGCCAGCAGCCCGATTGTGAGGGCTGAGCAGTTCTTC. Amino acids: CASSPIVRAEQFF. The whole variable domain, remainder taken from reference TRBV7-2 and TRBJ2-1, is GAGVSQSPSNKVTEKGKDVELRCDPISGHTALYWYRQSLGQGLEFLIYFQGNSAPDKSGLPSDRFSAERTGGSVSTLTIQRTQQEDSAVYLCASSPIVRAEQFFGPGTRLTVL.

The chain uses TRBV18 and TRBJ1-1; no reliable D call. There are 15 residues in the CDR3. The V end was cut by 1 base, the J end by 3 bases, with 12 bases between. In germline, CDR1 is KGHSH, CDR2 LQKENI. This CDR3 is CASSPRGKGDTEAFF. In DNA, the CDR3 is TGTGCCAGCTCACCACGTGGCAAGGGCGACACTGAAGCTTTCTTT.

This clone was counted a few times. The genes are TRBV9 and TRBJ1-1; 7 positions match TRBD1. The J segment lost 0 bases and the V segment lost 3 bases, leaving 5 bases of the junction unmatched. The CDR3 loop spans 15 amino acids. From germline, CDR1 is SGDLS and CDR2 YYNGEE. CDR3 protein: CASSAAGQLNTEAFF. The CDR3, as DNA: TGTGCCAGCAGCGCAGCGGGACAGCTGAACACTGAAGCTTTCTTT.

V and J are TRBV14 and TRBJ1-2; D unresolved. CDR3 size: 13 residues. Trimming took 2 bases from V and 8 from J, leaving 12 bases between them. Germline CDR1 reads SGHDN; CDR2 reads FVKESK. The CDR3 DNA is TGTGCCAGCAGCCAACGTCTCTATGGAGGCTACACCTTC. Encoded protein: CASSQRLYGGYTF.

The DNA of the CDR3 is TGTGCCTGGAGTCGCGACGGGAACTATGGCTACACCTTC. The encoded protein is CAWSRDGNYGYTF. J is TRBJ1-2 and V is TRBV30; D is ambiguous. Germline lookup yields CDR1 GTSNPN and CDR2 SVGIG (reference sequence). V was cut by 2 bases and J by 2 bases, with 9 bases left in between. This CDR3 comprises 13 residues.

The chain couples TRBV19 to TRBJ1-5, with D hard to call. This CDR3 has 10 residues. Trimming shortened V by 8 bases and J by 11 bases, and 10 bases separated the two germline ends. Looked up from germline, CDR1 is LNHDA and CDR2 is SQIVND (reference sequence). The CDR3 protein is CASGEVAQHF. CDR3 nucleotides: TGTGCCAGTGGAGAAGTAGCCCAGCATTTT.

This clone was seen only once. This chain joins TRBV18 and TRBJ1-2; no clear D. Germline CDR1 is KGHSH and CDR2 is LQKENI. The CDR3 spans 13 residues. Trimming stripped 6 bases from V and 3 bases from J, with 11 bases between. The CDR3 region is CASSAAGYYGYTF. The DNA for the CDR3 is TGTGCCAGCTCCGCTGCGGGGTACTATGGCTACACCTTC.

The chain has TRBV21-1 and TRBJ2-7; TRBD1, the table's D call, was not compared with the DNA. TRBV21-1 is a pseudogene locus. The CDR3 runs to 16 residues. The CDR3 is CASSRTRQATSYEQYF. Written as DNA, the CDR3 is TGTGCCAGCAGCAGAACACGTCAGGCTACCTCCTACGAGCAGTACTTC.

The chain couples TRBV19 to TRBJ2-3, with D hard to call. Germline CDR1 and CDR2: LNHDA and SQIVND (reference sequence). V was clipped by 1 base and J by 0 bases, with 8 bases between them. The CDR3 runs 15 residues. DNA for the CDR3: TGTGCCAGTAGTATAGGTAGTGTGAGCACAGATACGCAGTATTTT. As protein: CASSIGSVSTDTQYF.

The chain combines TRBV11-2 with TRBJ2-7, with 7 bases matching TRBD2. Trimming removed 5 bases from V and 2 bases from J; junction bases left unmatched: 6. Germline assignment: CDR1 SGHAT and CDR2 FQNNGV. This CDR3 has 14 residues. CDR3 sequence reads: CASSATSDPYEQYF. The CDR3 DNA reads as TGTGCCAGCAGCGCAACTAGCGATCCCTACGAGCAGTACTTC.

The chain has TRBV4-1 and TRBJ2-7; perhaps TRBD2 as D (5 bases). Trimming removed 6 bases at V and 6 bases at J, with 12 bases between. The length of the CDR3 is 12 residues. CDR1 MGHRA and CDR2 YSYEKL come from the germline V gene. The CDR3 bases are TGCGCCAGCAGTCACACTAGAGGCGAGCAGTACTTC. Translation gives CASSHTRGEQYF.

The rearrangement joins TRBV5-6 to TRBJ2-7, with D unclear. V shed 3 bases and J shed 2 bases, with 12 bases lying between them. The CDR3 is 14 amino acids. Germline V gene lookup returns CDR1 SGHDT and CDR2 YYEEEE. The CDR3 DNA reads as TGTGCCAGCAGCTCGTCAGCCCGTACCTACGAGCAGTACTTC. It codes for CASSSSARTYEQYF.

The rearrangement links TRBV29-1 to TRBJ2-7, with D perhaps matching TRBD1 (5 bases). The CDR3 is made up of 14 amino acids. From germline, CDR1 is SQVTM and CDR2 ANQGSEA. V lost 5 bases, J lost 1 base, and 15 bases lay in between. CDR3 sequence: CSVSPSAGSYEQYF. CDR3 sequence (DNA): TGCAGCGTTAGCCCGTCGGCAGGGTCCTACGAGCAGTACTTC.

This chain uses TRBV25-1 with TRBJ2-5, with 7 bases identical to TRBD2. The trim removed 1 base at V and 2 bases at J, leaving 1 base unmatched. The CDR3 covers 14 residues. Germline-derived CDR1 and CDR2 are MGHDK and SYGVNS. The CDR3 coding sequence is TGTGCCAGCAGTGAATCGGGGGGTCAAGAGACCCAGTACTTC. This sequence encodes CASSESGGQETQYF.

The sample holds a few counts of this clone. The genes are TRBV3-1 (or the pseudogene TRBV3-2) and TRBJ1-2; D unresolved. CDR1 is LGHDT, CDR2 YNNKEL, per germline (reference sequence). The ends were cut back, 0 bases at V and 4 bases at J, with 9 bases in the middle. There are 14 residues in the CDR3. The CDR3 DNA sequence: TGTGCCAGCAGCCAAGATCAGACTTTCTATGGCTACACCTTC. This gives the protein CASSQDQTFYGYTF.

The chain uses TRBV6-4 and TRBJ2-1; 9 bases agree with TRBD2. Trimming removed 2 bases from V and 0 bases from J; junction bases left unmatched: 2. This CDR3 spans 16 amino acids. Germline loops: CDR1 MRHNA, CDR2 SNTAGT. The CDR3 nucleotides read TGTGCCAGCAGTGACAATAGCGGGAGCTCCTACAATGAGCAGTTCTTC. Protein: CASSDNSGSSYNEQFF.

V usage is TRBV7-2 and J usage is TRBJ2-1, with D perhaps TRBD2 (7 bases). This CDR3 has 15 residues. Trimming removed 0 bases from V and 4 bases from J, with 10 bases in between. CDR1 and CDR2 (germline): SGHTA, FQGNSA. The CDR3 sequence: CASSLAGGPYNEQFF. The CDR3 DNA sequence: TGTGCCAGCAGCTTAGCGGGGGGGCCATACAATGAGCAGTTCTTC.

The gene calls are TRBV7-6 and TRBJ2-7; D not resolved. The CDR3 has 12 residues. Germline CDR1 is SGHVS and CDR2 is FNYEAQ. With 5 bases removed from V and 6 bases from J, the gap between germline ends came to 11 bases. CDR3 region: CASSPRNSEQYF. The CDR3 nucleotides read TGTGCCAGCAGCCCTAGAAACTCCGAGCAGTACTTC.

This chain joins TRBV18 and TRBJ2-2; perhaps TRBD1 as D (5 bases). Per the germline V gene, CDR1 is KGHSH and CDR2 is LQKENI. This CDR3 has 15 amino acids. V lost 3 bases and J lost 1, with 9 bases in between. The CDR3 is CASSPFQGNTGELFF. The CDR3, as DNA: TGTGCCAGCTCACCCTTTCAGGGGAACACCGGGGAGCTGTTTTTT.